This is a list of T cell receptor beta chains from one sample in a study of blood T cell repertoires in COVID-19. Only in-frame clones appear in the TCRdb table, and some are missing; sequencing was by immunoSEQ multiplex PCR. The sample includes some 460,000 clones, around 90% of them seen just once. The specimen sequenced was PBMCs or T cells enriched from blood (not recorded which). The receptors stem from a young woman who had recovered from COVID-19. CDR3s include the opening cysteine and the closing phenylalanine or tryptophan. The order of the fields is CDR3 protein, CDR3 DNA, J gene, V gene, CDR3 length, D gene, clone size. A D gene is named only where the DNA matches it firmly. Clone size is stated in some rows and not others, as once, few, many or a class when expanded.

cdr3_aa: CASSATGGYEQYF
cdr3_nt: TGTGCCAGCAGCGCGACAGGGGGTTACGAGCAGTACTTC
j_call: TRBJ2-7
v_call: TRBV5-4
cdr3_length: 13
d_call: TRBD1
clone_size: NA

cdr3_aa: CASSLETGGNYEQYF
cdr3_nt: TGTGCCAGCAGCCTCGAAACAGGGGGCAACTACGAGCAGTACTTC
j_call: TRBJ2-7
v_call: TRBV7-9
cdr3_length: 15
d_call: TRBD1
clone_size: many

cdr3_aa: CASSLGLAGRNEQFF
cdr3_nt: TGTGCCAGCAGCTTAGGGCTAGCGGGGAGAAATGAGCAGTTCTTC
j_call: TRBJ2-1
v_call: TRBV7-2
cdr3_length: 15
d_call: TRBD2
clone_size: NA

cdr3_aa: CASSLIGTANTGELFF
cdr3_nt: TGTGCCAGCAGCCTTATCGGGACAGCGAACACCGGGGAGCTGTTTTTT
j_call: TRBJ2-2
v_call: TRBV28
cdr3_length: 16
d_call: TRBD1
clone_size: NA

cdr3_aa: CASSRLQGARDSPLHF
cdr3_nt: TGCGCCAGCAGCCGCCTACAGGGGGCCCGCGATTCACCCCTCCACTTT
j_call: TRBJ1-6
v_call: TRBV4-1
cdr3_length: 16
d_call: TRBD1
clone_size: NA

cdr3_aa: CASSLGQGMGQPQHF
cdr3_nt: TGTGCCAGCAGCTTAGGACAGGGGATGGGTCAGCCCCAGCATTTT
j_call: TRBJ1-5
v_call: TRBV7-2
cdr3_length: 15
d_call: TRBD1
clone_size: NA

cdr3_aa: CASSQDPPSPAGYQETQYF
cdr3_nt: TGTGCCAGCAGCCAAGATCCCCCCTCGCCAGCGGGGTACCAAGAGACCCAGTACTTC
j_call: TRBJ2-5
v_call: TRBV3-1/TRBV3-2
cdr3_length: 19
d_call: TRBD2
clone_size: NA

cdr3_aa: CASRTDRSSPLHF
cdr3_nt: TGTGCCAGCAGGACCGACAGGTCCTCACCCCTCCACTTT
j_call: TRBJ1-6
v_call: TRBV27
cdr3_length: 13
d_call: NA
clone_size: NA

cdr3_aa: CASSEFRDQPQHF
cdr3_nt: TGTGCCAGTAGTGAATTCAGGGATCAGCCCCAGCATTTT
j_call: TRBJ1-5
v_call: TRBV19
cdr3_length: 13
d_call: NA
clone_size: NA

cdr3_aa: CAISESTETNTEAFF
cdr3_nt: TGTGCCATCAGTGAGTCGACAGAAACCAACACTGAAGCTTTCTTT
j_call: TRBJ1-1
v_call: TRBV10-3
cdr3_length: 15
d_call: NA
clone_size: few

cdr3_aa: CASSRLTSGVQETQYF
cdr3_nt: TGTGCCAGCAGCCGGCTGACTAGCGGGGTCCAAGAGACCCAGTACTTC
j_call: TRBJ2-5
v_call: TRBV7-6
cdr3_length: 16
d_call: TRBD2
clone_size: NA

cdr3_aa: CASSSHRDTSSGNTIYF
cdr3_nt: TGTGCCAGCAGCTCCCACCGGGACACTTCCTCTGGAAACACCATATATTTT
j_call: TRBJ1-3
v_call: TRBV7-9
cdr3_length: 17
d_call: NA
clone_size: NA

cdr3_aa: CASSSILSAGGVSYEQYF
cdr3_nt: TGTGCCAGCAGTTCAATTTTATCCGCGGGGGGGGTCTCCTACGAGCAGTACTTC
j_call: TRBJ2-7
v_call: TRBV11-2
cdr3_length: 18
d_call: TRBD2
clone_size: NA

cdr3_aa: CASSAGQGGYEQYF
cdr3_nt: TGTGCCAGCAGCGCTGGACAGGGAGGCTACGAGCAGTACTTC
j_call: TRBJ2-7
v_call: TRBV9
cdr3_length: 14
d_call: TRBD1
clone_size: NA

cdr3_aa: CAISESGREGEKLFF
cdr3_nt: TGTGCCATCAGTGAGTCGGGGAGGGAAGGCGAAAAACTGTTTTTT
j_call: TRBJ1-4
v_call: TRBV10-3
cdr3_length: 15
d_call: NA
clone_size: once

cdr3_aa: CARGGLDRGDTQYF
cdr3_nt: TGTGCCAGGGGGGGACTGGACCGGGGAGATACGCAGTATTTT
j_call: TRBJ2-3
v_call: TRBV2
cdr3_length: 14
d_call: NA
clone_size: NA

cdr3_aa: CAISVGKDYGYTF
cdr3_nt: TGTGCCATCAGTGTCGGGAAGGACTATGGCTACACCTTC
j_call: TRBJ1-2
v_call: TRBV10-3
cdr3_length: 13
d_call: NA
clone_size: NA

cdr3_aa: CASTNGVDYGYTF
cdr3_nt: TGTGCCAGCACCAACGGGGTAGACTATGGCTACACCTTC
j_call: TRBJ1-2
v_call: TRBV28
cdr3_length: 13
d_call: NA
clone_size: NA

cdr3_aa: CAIQDRGWGTGELFF
cdr3_nt: TGTGCCATCCAGGACAGGGGCTGGGGCACCGGGGAGCTGTTTTTT
j_call: TRBJ2-2
v_call: TRBV5-4
cdr3_length: 15
d_call: TRBD1
clone_size: NA

cdr3_aa: CASSMVLGGGYTF
cdr3_nt: TGTGCCAGTAGTATGGTCCTCGGAGGAGGCTACACCTTC
j_call: TRBJ1-2
v_call: TRBV19
cdr3_length: 13
d_call: NA
clone_size: NA

cdr3_aa: CASSPGQGVTGRTIYF
cdr3_nt: TGTGCCAGCAGCCCGGGACAGGGGGTGACAGGACGTACCATATATTTT
j_call: TRBJ1-3
v_call: TRBV5-6
cdr3_length: 16
d_call: TRBD1
clone_size: few

cdr3_aa: CASSSPQGPGNTIYF
cdr3_nt: TGTGCCAGCAGCTCCCCTCAGGGCCCTGGAAACACCATATATTTT
j_call: TRBJ1-3
v_call: TRBV11-2
cdr3_length: 15
d_call: NA
clone_size: NA

cdr3_aa: CATRGGAETQYF
cdr3_nt: TGTGCCACCCGGGGGGGCGCCGAGACCCAGTACTTC
j_call: TRBJ2-5
v_call: TRBV28
cdr3_length: 12
d_call: TRBD2
clone_size: NA

cdr3_aa: CASGTGSSYNEQFF
cdr3_nt: TGCGCCAGCGGGACAGGGTCCTCCTACAATGAGCAGTTCTTC
j_call: TRBJ2-1
v_call: TRBV5-1
cdr3_length: 14
d_call: TRBD1
clone_size: few

cdr3_aa: CASSLARLSYNEQFF
cdr3_nt: TGTGCCAGCAGCTTGGCGCGACTCTCCTACAATGAGCAGTTCTTC
j_call: TRBJ2-1
v_call: TRBV11-2
cdr3_length: 15
d_call: NA
clone_size: NA

cdr3_aa: CASSSESFWTDGYTF
cdr3_nt: TGCGCCAGCAGCTCCGAATCATTCTGGACAGATGGCTACACCTTC
j_call: TRBJ1-2
v_call: TRBV5-1
cdr3_length: 15
d_call: NA
clone_size: NA

cdr3_aa: CASSYSDKEVFF
cdr3_nt: TGTGCCAGCAGTTACTCCGACAAGGAGGTTTTCTTT
j_call: TRBJ1-1
v_call: TRBV6-5
cdr3_length: 12
d_call: NA
clone_size: few

cdr3_aa: CASSLRGQATEAFF
cdr3_nt: TGTGCCAGCAGCTTGAGGGGACAGGCCACTGAAGCTTTCTTT
j_call: TRBJ1-1
v_call: TRBV11-2
cdr3_length: 14
d_call: TRBD1
clone_size: NA

cdr3_aa: CASSFKSSSTDTQYF
cdr3_nt: TGTGCCAGCAGTTTTAAGTCCAGTAGCACAGATACGCAGTATTTT
j_call: TRBJ2-3
v_call: TRBV27
cdr3_length: 15
d_call: NA
clone_size: NA

cdr3_aa: CASSGRTGGMNEQFF
cdr3_nt: TGCGCCAGCAGCGGCAGGACAGGGGGTATGAATGAGCAGTTCTTC
j_call: TRBJ2-1
v_call: TRBV5-1
cdr3_length: 15
d_call: TRBD1
clone_size: NA

cdr3_aa: CASRERGTIYSNQPQHF
cdr3_nt: TGTGCCAGCAGAGAGCGTGGAACCATCTATAGCAATCAGCCCCAGCATTTT
j_call: TRBJ1-5
v_call: TRBV27
cdr3_length: 17
d_call: NA
clone_size: NA

cdr3_aa: CASSFVAALIYNEQFF
cdr3_nt: TGTGCCAGCAGCTTTGTGGCCGCCCTGATCTACAATGAGCAGTTCTTC
j_call: TRBJ2-1
v_call: TRBV5-6
cdr3_length: 16
d_call: NA
clone_size: NA

cdr3_aa: CASSLVEETGELFF
cdr3_nt: TGTGCCAGCAGCTTAGTAGAGGAAACCGGGGAGCTGTTTTTT
j_call: TRBJ2-2
v_call: TRBV11-3
cdr3_length: 14
d_call: NA
clone_size: NA

cdr3_aa: CASRSGGAESYNEQFF
cdr3_nt: TGTGCCAGTAGGAGCGGGGGGGCAGAGTCCTACAATGAGCAGTTCTTC
j_call: TRBJ2-1
v_call: TRBV19
cdr3_length: 16
d_call: TRBD2
clone_size: NA

cdr3_aa: CASTTTGANTEAFF
cdr3_nt: TGTGCCAGCACCACGACAGGGGCGAACACTGAAGCTTTCTTT
j_call: TRBJ1-1
v_call: TRBV6-5
cdr3_length: 14
d_call: TRBD1
clone_size: few

cdr3_aa: CASTTGAGNTIYF
cdr3_nt: TGTGCCAGTACAACAGGGGCTGGAAACACCATATATTTT
j_call: TRBJ1-3
v_call: TRBV19
cdr3_length: 13
d_call: TRBD1
clone_size: few

cdr3_aa: CASSLRKSRQDTEAFF
cdr3_nt: TGTGCCAGCAGCTTACGAAAGTCCCGACAGGACACTGAAGCTTTCTTT
j_call: TRBJ1-1
v_call: TRBV7-2
cdr3_length: 16
d_call: NA
clone_size: once

cdr3_aa: CASSLDSGVNSPLHF
cdr3_nt: TGCGCCAGCAGCTTGGACTCAGGGGTGAATTCACCCCTCCACTTT
j_call: TRBJ1-6
v_call: TRBV5-1
cdr3_length: 15
d_call: NA
clone_size: NA

cdr3_aa: CASSHNRGGGGYTF
cdr3_nt: TGTGCCAGCAGCCACAACCGAGGGGGCGGCGGCTACACCTTC
j_call: TRBJ1-2
v_call: TRBV27
cdr3_length: 14
d_call: TRBD1
clone_size: NA

cdr3_aa: CAWSVGGHTEAFF
cdr3_nt: TGTGCCTGGAGTGTAGGGGGACACACTGAAGCTTTCTTT
j_call: TRBJ1-1
v_call: TRBV30
cdr3_length: 13
d_call: NA
clone_size: NA

cdr3_aa: CASSPTDRLIYGYTF
cdr3_nt: TGTGCCAGCAGCCCTACGGACAGGTTGATTTATGGCTACACCTTC
j_call: TRBJ1-2
v_call: TRBV5-6
cdr3_length: 15
d_call: TRBD1
clone_size: NA

cdr3_aa: CASSVTGGYSYTF
cdr3_nt: TGTGCCAGCAGTGTGACAGGGGGCTACAGCTACACCTTC
j_call: TRBJ1-2
v_call: TRBV6-6
cdr3_length: 13
d_call: TRBD1
clone_size: NA

cdr3_aa: CASSFRTGRDGELFF
cdr3_nt: TGTGCCAGCAGTTTCAGGACAGGGCGGGACGGGGAGCTGTTTTTT
j_call: TRBJ2-2
v_call: TRBV27
cdr3_length: 15
d_call: TRBD1
clone_size: NA

cdr3_aa: CASSLGTSGNNEQFF
cdr3_nt: TGTGCCAGCAGCTTGGGGACTAGCGGGAACAATGAGCAGTTCTTC
j_call: TRBJ2-1
v_call: TRBV5-4
cdr3_length: 15
d_call: TRBD2
clone_size: NA

cdr3_aa: CASSFRTGVYGYTF
cdr3_nt: TGTGCCAGCAGTTTCCGGACAGGGGTCTATGGCTACACCTTC
j_call: TRBJ1-2
v_call: TRBV27
cdr3_length: 14
d_call: TRBD1
clone_size: NA

cdr3_aa: CASSWGEAEGQPQHF
cdr3_nt: TGTGCCAGCAGCTGGGGTGAGGCTGAGGGTCAGCCCCAGCATTTT
j_call: TRBJ1-5
v_call: TRBV5-6
cdr3_length: 15
d_call: NA
clone_size: NA

cdr3_aa: CASSYWTSGTGELFF
cdr3_nt: TGTGCCAGCAGTTATTGGACTAGCGGCACCGGGGAGCTGTTTTTT
j_call: TRBJ2-2
v_call: TRBV6-5
cdr3_length: 15
d_call: TRBD2
clone_size: NA

cdr3_aa: CASSQDLGGDPLYGYTF
cdr3_nt: TGTGCCAGCAGCCAAGATCTCGGCGGGGATCCTCTCTATGGCTACACCTTC
j_call: TRBJ1-2
v_call: TRBV3-1/TRBV3-2
cdr3_length: 17
d_call: NA
clone_size: NA

cdr3_aa: CASSIPGRGRNEAFF
cdr3_nt: TGTGCCAGTAGTATCCCTGGAAGGGGCCGGAATGAAGCTTTCTTT
j_call: TRBJ1-1
v_call: TRBV19
cdr3_length: 15
d_call: NA
clone_size: once

cdr3_aa: CASSYWPQRSTEAFF
cdr3_nt: TGTGCCAGCAGCTACTGGCCTCAACGGAGCACTGAAGCTTTCTTT
j_call: TRBJ1-1
v_call: TRBV7-9
cdr3_length: 15
d_call: NA
clone_size: NA

cdr3_aa: CASSFTGEEETQYF
cdr3_nt: TGTGCCAGCAGTTTTACAGGGGAGGAAGAGACCCAGTACTTC
j_call: TRBJ2-5
v_call: TRBV5-6
cdr3_length: 14
d_call: NA
clone_size: NA

cdr3_aa: CSVKAGSNYGYTF
cdr3_nt: TGCAGCGTTAAGGCAGGGTCTAACTATGGCTACACCTTC
j_call: TRBJ1-2
v_call: TRBV29-1
cdr3_length: 13
d_call: NA
clone_size: NA

cdr3_aa: CASSDYLGQGSYNEQFF
cdr3_nt: TGTGCCAGCAGCGACTACCTTGGACAGGGCTCCTACAATGAGCAGTTCTTC
j_call: TRBJ2-1
v_call: TRBV5-5
cdr3_length: 17
d_call: TRBD1
clone_size: NA

cdr3_aa: CAWFRGGIKETQYF
cdr3_nt: TGTGCCTGGTTTAGGGGGGGAATCAAAGAGACCCAGTACTTC
j_call: TRBJ2-5
v_call: TRBV30
cdr3_length: 14
d_call: NA
clone_size: once

cdr3_aa: CASSAVRGAENSPLHF
cdr3_nt: TGTGCCAGCAGCGCGGTTCGGGGGGCGGAGAATTCACCCCTCCACTTT
j_call: TRBJ1-6
v_call: TRBV11-2
cdr3_length: 16
d_call: NA
clone_size: NA

cdr3_aa: CASSTSHQGLNYGYTF
cdr3_nt: TGTGCCAGTAGTACCTCCCACCAGGGGCTGAACTATGGCTACACCTTC
j_call: TRBJ1-2
v_call: TRBV19
cdr3_length: 16
d_call: NA
clone_size: NA

cdr3_aa: CASSQAYSGDYGYTF
cdr3_nt: TGTGCCAGCAGCCAAGCGTACTCAGGGGACTATGGCTACACCTTC
j_call: TRBJ1-2
v_call: TRBV3-1/TRBV3-2
cdr3_length: 15
d_call: NA
clone_size: few

cdr3_aa: CASSLPGLAQYF
cdr3_nt: TGTGCCAGCAGCTTACCGGGACTGGCGCAGTACTTC
j_call: TRBJ2-7
v_call: TRBV7-2
cdr3_length: 12
d_call: NA
clone_size: NA

cdr3_aa: CASSSSGTGDYGYTF
cdr3_nt: TGCGCCAGCAGCTCCTCCGGGACAGGGGACTATGGCTACACCTTC
j_call: TRBJ1-2
v_call: TRBV5-1
cdr3_length: 15
d_call: TRBD1
clone_size: once